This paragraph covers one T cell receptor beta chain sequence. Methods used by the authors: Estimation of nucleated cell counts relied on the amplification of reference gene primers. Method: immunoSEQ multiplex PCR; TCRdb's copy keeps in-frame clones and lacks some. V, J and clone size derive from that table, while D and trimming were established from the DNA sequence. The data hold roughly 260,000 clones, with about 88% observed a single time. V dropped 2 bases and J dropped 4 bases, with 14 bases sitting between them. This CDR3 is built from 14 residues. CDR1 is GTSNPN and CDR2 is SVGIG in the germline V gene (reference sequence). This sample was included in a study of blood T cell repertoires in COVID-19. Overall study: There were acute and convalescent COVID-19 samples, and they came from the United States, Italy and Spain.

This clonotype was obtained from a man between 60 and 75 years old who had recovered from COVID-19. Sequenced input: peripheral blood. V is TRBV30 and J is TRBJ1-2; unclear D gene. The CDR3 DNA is TGTGCCTGGAGTATTGGAGGGAGAGGCTATGGCTACACCTTC. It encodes CAWSIGGRGYGYTF. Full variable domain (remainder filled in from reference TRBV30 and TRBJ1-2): SQTIHQWPATLVQPVGSPLSLECTVEGTSNPNLYWYRQAAGRGLQLLFYSVGIGQISSEVPQNLSASRPQDRQFILSSKKLLLSDSGFYLCAWSIGGRGYGYTFGSGTRLTVV.